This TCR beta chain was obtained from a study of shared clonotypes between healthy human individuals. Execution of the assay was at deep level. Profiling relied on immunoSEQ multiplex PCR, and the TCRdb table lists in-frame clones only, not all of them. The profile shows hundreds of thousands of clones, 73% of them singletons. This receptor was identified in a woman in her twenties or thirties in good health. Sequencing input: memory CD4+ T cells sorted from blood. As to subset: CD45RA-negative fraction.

CDR3 residues: CASSLQSSDYNEQFF. The CDR3 DNA reads TGTGCCAGCAGCTTACAGTCGTCGGATTACAATGAGCAGTTCTTC. The chain couples TRBV7-2 to TRBJ2-1; D not resolved. V lost 2 bases, J lost 4 bases, and 12 bases lay in between. From germline, CDR1 is SGHTA and CDR2 FQGNSA. The CDR3 covers 15 residues.